This T cell receptor beta chain came from a study of response to subunit inactivated influenza vaccine. Study results and limitations: It was suggested by the authors that few new T cells are recruited by each seasonal influenza vaccination.

Trimming cost V 6 bases and J 0 bases; bases outside gene matches: 6. The CDR3 is 14 amino acids. CDR1 and CDR2 (germline): SQVTM, ANQGSEA. On this clonotype: Its antigen remains unknown.

TCRdb re-analysed the RT-PCR reads in MiXCR, keeping a single row per CDR3 protein. Among 450,000 to 600,000 distinct CDR3 sequences, 16% were seen once, and the ten largest hold 3%. The source is a man between 50 and 75 years old who received an inactivated influenza vaccine. The chain uses TRBV29-1 and TRBJ1-1; 8 bases are a match to TRBD1. Here the sequenced sample was CD4+ T cells sorted from PBMCs, taken roughly 24 months after vaccination. This CDR3 is CSVQGARVNTEAFF. CDR3 coding DNA: TGCAGCGTCCAGGGGGCTAGAGTGAACACTGAAGCTTTCTTT.